These 2 T cell receptor beta chains originate from one sample sequenced in a study of regulatory T cells in long-lasting Graves disease. The time point: newly diagnosed GD, antithyroid drugs for less than 3 months. PBMCs were the source of the RNA used for TCR sequencing. Sequencing libraries for TCR beta were prepared with iRepertoire HTBI primers and Arm-PCR of CDR3 regions. TCRdb re-derived calls from the multiplex PCR reads in MiXCR, one entry per CDR3 protein. This table holds approximately 230,000 distinct CDR3 sequences, about 17% found once. Sample: peripheral blood mononuclear cells (PBMCs), taken at new diagnosis, from a patient treated with antithyroid drugs. The receptors here all came from a female donor with Graves disease.

This chain links TRBV6-1 with TRBJ2-7; either TRBD1 or TRBD2 may fit D (6 bases each). This CDR3 is 12 amino acids long. Germline CDR1 MNHNS, CDR2 SASEGT. V lost 3 bases and J lost 11, with 14 bases in between. CDR3 nucleotides: TGTGCCAGCAGTGATCGTTCAGGGGAGGAGTACTTC. The encoded protein is CASSDRSGEEYF.

As to this clonotype: It differs at one base from a far larger clone, so likely a read error. This chain uses TRBV15 with TRBJ2-1, with D maybe TRBD2 (6 bases). Germline V gene data show CDR1 as LNHNV and CDR2 as YYDKDF (reference sequence). This CDR3 comprises 17 residues. V gave up 0 bases and J gave up 10 bases, with 22 bases separating them. The CDR3 nucleotides are TGTGCCACCAGCAGAGAGGTGCCGGGAGTTGGGTCCTACGAGCAGTTCTTC. Protein sequence: CATSREVPGVGSYEQFF.